Below, one T cell receptor (beta chain) is given with its context. Its antigen is unknown. This sample was taken from a study of shared clonotypes between healthy human individuals. Findings and caveats of the study: Genetic and exposure-history diversity was limited by the small donor number.

From germline, CDR1 is SGHRS and CDR2 YFSETQ. The CDR3 spans 16 residues. The trim removed 4 bases at V and 3 bases at J, leaving 6 bases unmatched. Healthy and HIV-negative, the adult donors had no recent acute infections or vaccinations. Tens of millions of PBMCs went into genomic DNA for unsorted samples. Authors' processing steps: Filtering was not the same, since immunoSEQ gave junction-only sequences without quality scores. Generated by immunoSEQ multiplex PCR, the TCRdb table keeps only in-frame clones and is missing some. V and J calls and clone size are given by that table; D and trimming were obtained from the DNA. The sample lists about 510,000 clones; about four fifths were seen once.

The sample taken for sequencing was PBMCs. The TCR comes from a woman aged 35 to 49 in good health. Some clones in this sample may be carry-over from other donors' samples. The chain joins TRBV5-1 to TRBJ2-1; 11 nucleotides match TRBD2. CDR3 residues: CASSGKTSGDYNEQFF. The CDR3, as DNA: TGCGCCAGCAGCGGGAAGACTAGCGGGGACTACAATGAGCAGTTCTTC.